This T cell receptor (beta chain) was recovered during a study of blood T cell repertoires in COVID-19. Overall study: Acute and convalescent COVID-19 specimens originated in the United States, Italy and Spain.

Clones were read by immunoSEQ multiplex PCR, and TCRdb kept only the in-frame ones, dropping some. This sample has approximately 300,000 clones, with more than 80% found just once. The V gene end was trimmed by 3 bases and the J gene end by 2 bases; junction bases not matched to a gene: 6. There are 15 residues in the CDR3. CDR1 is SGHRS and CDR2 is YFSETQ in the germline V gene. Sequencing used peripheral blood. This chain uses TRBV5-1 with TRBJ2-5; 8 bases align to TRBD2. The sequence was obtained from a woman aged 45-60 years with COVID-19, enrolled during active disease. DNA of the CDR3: TGCGCCAGCAGCTCTCTAGCGGGCCAACAAGAGACCCAGTACTTC. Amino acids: CASSSLAGQQETQYF.